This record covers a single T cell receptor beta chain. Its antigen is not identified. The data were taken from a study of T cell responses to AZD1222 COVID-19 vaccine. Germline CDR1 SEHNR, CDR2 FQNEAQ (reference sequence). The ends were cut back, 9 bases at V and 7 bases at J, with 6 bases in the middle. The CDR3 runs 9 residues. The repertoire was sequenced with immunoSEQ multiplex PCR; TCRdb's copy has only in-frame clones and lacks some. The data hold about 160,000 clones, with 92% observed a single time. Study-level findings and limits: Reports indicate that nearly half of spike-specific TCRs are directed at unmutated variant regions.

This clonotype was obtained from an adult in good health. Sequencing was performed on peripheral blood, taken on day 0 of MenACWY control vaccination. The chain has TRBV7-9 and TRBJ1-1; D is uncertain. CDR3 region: CASGLEAFF. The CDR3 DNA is TGTGCCAGTGGCCTTGAAGCTTTCTTT.